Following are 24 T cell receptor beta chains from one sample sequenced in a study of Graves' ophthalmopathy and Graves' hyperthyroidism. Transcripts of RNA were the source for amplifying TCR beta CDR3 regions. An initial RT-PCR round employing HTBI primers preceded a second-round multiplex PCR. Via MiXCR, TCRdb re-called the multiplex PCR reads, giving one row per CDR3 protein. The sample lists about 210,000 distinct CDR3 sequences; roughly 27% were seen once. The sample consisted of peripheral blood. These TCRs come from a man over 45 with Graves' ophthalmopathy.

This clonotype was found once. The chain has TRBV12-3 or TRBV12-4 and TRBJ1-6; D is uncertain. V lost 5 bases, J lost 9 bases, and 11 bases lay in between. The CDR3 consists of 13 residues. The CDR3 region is CASSASRASPLHF. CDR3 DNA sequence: TGTGCCAGCAGTGCCTCGAGGGCTTCACCCCTCCACTTT.

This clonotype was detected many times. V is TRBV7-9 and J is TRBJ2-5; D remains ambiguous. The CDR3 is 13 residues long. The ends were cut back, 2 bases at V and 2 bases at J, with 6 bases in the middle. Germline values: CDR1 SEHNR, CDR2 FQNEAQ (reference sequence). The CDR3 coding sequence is TGTGCCAGCAGCTTATTCGGACAAGAGACCCAGTACTTC. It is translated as CASSLFGQETQYF.

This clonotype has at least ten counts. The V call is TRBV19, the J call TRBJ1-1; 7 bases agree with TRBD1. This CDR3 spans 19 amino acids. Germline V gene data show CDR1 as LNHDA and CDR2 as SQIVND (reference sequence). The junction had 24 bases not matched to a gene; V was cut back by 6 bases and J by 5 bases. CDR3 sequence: CASRRAGAGARGPRTEAFF. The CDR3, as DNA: TGTGCCAGTAGACGGGCTGGGGCAGGGGCGAGGGGGCCGCGGACTGAAGCTTTCTTT.

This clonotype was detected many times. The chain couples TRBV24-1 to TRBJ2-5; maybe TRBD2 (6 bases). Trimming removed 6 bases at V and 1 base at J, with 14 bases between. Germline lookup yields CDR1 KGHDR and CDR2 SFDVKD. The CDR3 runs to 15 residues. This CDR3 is CATSPARTTQETQYF. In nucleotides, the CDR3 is TGTGCCACCAGTCCTGCTAGGACTACCCAAGAGACCCAGTACTTC.

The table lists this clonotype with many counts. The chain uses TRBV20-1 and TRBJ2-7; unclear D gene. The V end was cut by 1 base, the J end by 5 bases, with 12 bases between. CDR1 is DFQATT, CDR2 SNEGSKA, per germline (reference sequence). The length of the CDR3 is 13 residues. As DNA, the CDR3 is TGCAGTGCTAGAGGTCCTCCCGGCAACGAGCAGTACTTC. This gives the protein CSARGPPGNEQYF.

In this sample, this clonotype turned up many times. The CDR3 sequence: CASIKGGGGELFF. In nucleotides, the CDR3 is TGTGCCAGCATAAAAGGGGGGGGCGGGGAGCTGTTTTTT. V and J are TRBV6-5 and TRBJ2-2; the D gene is possibly TRBD2 (7 bases). This CDR3 comprises 13 residues. Trimming took 7 bases from V and 7 from J, leaving 13 bases between them. From germline, CDR1 is MNHEY and CDR2 SVGAGI.

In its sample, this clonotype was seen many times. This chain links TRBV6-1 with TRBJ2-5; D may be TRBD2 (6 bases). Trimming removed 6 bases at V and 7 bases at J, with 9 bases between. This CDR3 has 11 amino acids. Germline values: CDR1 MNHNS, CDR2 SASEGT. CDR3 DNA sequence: TGTGCCAGCAGAACGGAGGGGACCCAGTACTTC. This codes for CASRTEGTQYF.

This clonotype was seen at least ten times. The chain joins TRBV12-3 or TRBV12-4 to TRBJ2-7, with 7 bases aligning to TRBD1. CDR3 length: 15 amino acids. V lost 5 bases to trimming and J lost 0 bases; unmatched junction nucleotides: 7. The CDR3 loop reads CASSPRQGFSYEQYF. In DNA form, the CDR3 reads TGTGCCAGCAGTCCCCGACAGGGTTTCTCCTACGAGCAGTACTTC.

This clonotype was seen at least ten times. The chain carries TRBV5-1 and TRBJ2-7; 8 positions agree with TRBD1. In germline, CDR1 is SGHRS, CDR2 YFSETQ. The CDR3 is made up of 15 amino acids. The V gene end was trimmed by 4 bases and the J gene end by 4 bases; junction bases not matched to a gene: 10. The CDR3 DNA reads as TGCGCCAGCAGCCCTGCCCCGGACAGGGTTTACGAGCAGTACTTC. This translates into CASSPAPDRVYEQYF.

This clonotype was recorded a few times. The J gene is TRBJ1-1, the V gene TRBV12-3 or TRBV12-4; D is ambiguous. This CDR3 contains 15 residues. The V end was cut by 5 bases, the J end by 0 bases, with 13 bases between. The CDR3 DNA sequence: TGTGCCAGCAGTCGGCGGGCGGTAATGAACACTGAAGCTTTCTTT. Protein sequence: CASSRRAVMNTEAFF.

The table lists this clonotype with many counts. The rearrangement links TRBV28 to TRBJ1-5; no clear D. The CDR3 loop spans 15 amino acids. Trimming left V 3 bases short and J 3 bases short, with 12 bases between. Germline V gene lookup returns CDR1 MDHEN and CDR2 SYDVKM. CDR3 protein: CASSFLQIPNQPQHF. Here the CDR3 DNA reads TGTGCCAGCAGTTTTTTACAGATTCCCAATCAGCCCCAGCATTTT.

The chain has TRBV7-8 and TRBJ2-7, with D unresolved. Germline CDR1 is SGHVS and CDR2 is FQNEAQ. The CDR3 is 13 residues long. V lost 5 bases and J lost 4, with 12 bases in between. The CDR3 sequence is CASSRRIGYEQYF. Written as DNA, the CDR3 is TGTGCCAGCAGCCGGAGAATCGGGTACGAGCAGTACTTC. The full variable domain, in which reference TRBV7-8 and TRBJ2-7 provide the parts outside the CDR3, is GAGVSQSPRYKVAKRGQDVALRCDPISGHVSLFWYQQALGQGPEFLTYFQNEAQLDKSGLPSDRFFAERPEGSVSTLKIQRTQQEDSAVYLCASSRRIGYEQYFGPGTRLTVT.

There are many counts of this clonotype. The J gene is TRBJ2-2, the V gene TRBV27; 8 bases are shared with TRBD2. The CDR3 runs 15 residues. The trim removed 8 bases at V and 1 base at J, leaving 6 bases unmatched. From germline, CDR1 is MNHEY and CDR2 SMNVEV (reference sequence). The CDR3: CASRREGVNTGELFF. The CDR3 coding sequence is TGTGCCAGCCGCCGGGAGGGGGTGAACACCGGGGAGCTGTTTTTT.

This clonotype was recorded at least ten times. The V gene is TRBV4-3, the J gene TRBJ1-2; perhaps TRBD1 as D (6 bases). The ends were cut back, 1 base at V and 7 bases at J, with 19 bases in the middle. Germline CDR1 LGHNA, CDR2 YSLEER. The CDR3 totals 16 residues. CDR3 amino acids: CASSQGVTGIYGGYTF. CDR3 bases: TGCGCCAGCAGCCAAGGGGTCACAGGGATCTATGGTGGCTACACCTTC.

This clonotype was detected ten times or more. The CDR3: CASIKQGGSTEAFF. In DNA, the CDR3 is TGTGCCAGCATTAAGCAGGGGGGTAGCACTGAAGCTTTCTTT. The V gene is TRBV12-3 or TRBV12-4, the J gene TRBJ1-1; 7 nucleotides match TRBD1. V shed 7 bases and J 4 bases; nucleotides not matched to a gene: 9. This CDR3 spans 14 amino acids.

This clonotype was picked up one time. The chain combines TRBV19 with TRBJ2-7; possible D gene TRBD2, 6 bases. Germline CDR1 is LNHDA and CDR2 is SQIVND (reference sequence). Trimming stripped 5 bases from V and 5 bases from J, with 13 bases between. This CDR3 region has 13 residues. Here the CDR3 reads CASSDRDSDEQYF. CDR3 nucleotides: TGTGCCAGTAGTGACCGGGACTCAGACGAGCAGTACTTC. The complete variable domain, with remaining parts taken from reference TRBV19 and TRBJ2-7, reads DGGITQSPKYLFRKEGQNVTLSCEQNLNHDAMYWYRQDPGQGLRLIYYSQIVNDFQKGDIAEGYSVSREKKESFPLTVTSAQKNPTAFYLCASSDRDSDEQYFGPGTRLTVT.

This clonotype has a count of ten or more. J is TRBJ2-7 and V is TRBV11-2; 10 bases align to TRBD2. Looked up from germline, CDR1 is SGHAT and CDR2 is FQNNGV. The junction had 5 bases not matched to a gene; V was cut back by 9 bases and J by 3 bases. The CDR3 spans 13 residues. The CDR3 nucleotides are TGTGCCAGTCGGGGACTAGCGAGCTACGAGCAGTACTTC. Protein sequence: CASRGLASYEQYF.

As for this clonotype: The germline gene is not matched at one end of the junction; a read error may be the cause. Written as DNA, the CDR3 is TGTGCCAGCAGTCCCCCGAACTCTGAAGCTTTCTTT. The encoded protein is CASSPPNSEAFF. The chain is built from TRBV12-3 or TRBV12-4 and TRBJ1-1, with D hard to call. The CDR3 has 12 amino acids.

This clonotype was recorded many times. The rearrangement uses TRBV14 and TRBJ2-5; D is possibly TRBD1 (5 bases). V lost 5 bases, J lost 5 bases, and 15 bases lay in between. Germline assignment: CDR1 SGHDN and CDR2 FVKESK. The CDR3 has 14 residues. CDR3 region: CASSSLGQEETQYF. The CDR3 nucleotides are TGTGCCAGCAGCTCCTTGGGGCAGGAGGAGACCCAGTACTTC.

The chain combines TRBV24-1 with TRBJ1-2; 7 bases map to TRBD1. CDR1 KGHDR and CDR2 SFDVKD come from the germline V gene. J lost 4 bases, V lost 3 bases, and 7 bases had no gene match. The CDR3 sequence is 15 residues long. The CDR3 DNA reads TGTGCCACCAGTGATGGGGACAGCCTTTTCTATGGCTACACCTTC. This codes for CATSDGDSLFYGYTF.

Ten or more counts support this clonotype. The CDR3 DNA reads as TGTGCCAGCAGCTTTTCAGGTGCCACCGGGGAGCTGTTTTTT. Amino acid sequence: CASSFSGATGELFF. This chain links TRBV7-8 with TRBJ2-2; D gene ambiguous. V lost 3 bases and J lost 4, with 9 bases in between. Germline loops: CDR1 SGHVS, CDR2 FQNEAQ. The CDR3 covers 14 residues.

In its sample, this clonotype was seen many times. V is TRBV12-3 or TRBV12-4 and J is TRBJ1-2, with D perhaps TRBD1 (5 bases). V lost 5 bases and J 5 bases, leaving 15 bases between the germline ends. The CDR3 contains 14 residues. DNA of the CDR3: TGTGCCAGCAGTCGGGACGGAATGGGTTATGGCTACACCTTC. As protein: CASSRDGMGYGYTF.

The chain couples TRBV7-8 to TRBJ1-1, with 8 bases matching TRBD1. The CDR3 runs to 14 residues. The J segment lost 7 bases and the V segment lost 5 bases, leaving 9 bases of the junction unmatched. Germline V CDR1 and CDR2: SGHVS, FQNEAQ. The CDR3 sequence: CASSAPDRAVEAFF. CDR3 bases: TGTGCCAGCAGCGCGCCGGACAGGGCGGTTGAAGCTTTCTTT.

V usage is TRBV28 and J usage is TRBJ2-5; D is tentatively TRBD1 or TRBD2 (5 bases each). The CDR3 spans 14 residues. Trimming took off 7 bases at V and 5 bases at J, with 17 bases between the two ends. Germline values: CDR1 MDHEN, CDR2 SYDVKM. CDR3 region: CASNIRGEGETQYF. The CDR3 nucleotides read TGTGCCAGCAACATAAGGGGTGAGGGGGAGACCCAGTACTTC. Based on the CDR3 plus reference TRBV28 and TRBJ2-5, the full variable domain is DVKVTQSSRYLVKRTGEKVFLECVQDMDHENMFWYRQDPGLGLRLIYFSYDVKMKEKGDIPEGYSVSREKKERFSLILESASTNQTSMYLCASNIRGEGETQYFGPGTRLLVL.